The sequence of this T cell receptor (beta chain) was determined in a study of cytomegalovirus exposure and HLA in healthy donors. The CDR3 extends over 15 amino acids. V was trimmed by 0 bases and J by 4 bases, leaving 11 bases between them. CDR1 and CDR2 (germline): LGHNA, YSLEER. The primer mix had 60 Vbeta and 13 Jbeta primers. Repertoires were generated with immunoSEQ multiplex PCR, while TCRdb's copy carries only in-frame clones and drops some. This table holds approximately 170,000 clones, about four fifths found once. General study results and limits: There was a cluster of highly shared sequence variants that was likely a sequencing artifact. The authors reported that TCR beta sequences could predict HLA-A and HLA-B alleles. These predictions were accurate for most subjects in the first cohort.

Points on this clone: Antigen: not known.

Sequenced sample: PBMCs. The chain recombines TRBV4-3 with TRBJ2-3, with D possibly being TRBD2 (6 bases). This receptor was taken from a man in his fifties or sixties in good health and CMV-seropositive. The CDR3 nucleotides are TGCGCCAGCAGCCAAGATAGCGGTCTAGCAGATACGCAGTATTTT. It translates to CASSQDSGLADTQYF.